The 6 T cell receptor beta chains given below trace back to one sample, sequenced in a study of CD8+CD57+ T cells in acquired aplastic anemia. Those patients picked for sequencing had displayed CD8+CD57+ cell expansion on flow cytometry. TCR beta VDJ combinations and CDR3 sequences were profiled from genomic DNA. TCRdb reprocessed the reads via MiXCR and lists one record per CDR3 protein. The table shows around 430,000 distinct CDR3 sequences, with around 30% occurring only once. Sample: sorted CD4+, CD8+, or CD8+CD57+ T cells (not recorded which) from PBMCs. These receptors all stem from a human donor with aplastic anemia.

This chain uses TRBV2 with TRBJ1-6; 9 nucleotides match TRBD1. With V trimmed by 8 bases and J by 7 bases, 9 bases remained unmatched. CDR3 length equals 15 residues. Germline assignment: CDR1 SNHLY and CDR2 FYNNEI. The CDR3 reads CASGPLGQGNSPLHF. CDR3 DNA: TGTGCCAGCGGCCCGCTGGGACAGGGAAATTCACCCCTCCACTTT.

This clonotype was observed a few times. J is TRBJ2-5 and V is TRBV7-9; D is possibly TRBD1 or TRBD2 (5 bases each). The ends were cut back, 1 base at V and 1 base at J, with 10 bases in the middle. Germline-derived CDR1 and CDR2 are SEHNR and FQNEAQ (reference sequence). The CDR3 length is 15 residues. CDR3 DNA sequence: TGTGCCAGCAGCTTAGTTTTTGGGGGCCAAGAGACCCAGTACTTC. It codes for CASSLVFGGQETQYF.

The rearrangement joins TRBV12-3 or TRBV12-4 to TRBJ2-1; TRBD2 matches at 10 bases. The CDR3 is made up of 14 amino acids. V lost 3 bases, J lost 6 bases, and 2 bases stayed unmatched. The chain's CDR3 is CASSFSGGTNEQFF. The CDR3, as DNA: TGTGCCAGCAGTTTTAGCGGGGGGACCAATGAGCAGTTCTTC.

This clonotype was found many times. This sequence joins TRBV7-8 and TRBJ2-7; a weak D match, TRBD2 (6 bases). The germline V and J ends were trimmed by 3 bases and 8 bases, with 11 bases remaining between them. CDR3 length equals 12 residues. Germline assignment: CDR1 SGHVS and CDR2 FQNEAQ. The CDR3 is CASSFPGLKQYF. CDR3 bases: TGTGCCAGCAGCTTTCCGGGACTCAAGCAGTACTTC.

This rearrangement joins TRBV7-6 to TRBJ2-7; 8 nucleotides line up with TRBD1. The CDR3 has 15 amino acids. Trimming cost V 5 bases and J 3 bases; bases outside gene matches: 9. The germline CDR1 and CDR2 sequences are SGHVS and FNYEAQ. CDR3 loop: CASSPRTGLDYEQYF. Here the CDR3 DNA reads TGTGCCAGCAGCCCCCGGACAGGGCTGGACTACGAGCAGTACTTC.

The rearrangement links TRBV29-1 to TRBJ2-3; 7 bases map to TRBD1. Germline V gene sequence: CDR1 SQVTM, CDR2 ANQGSEA. J was trimmed by 0 bases and V by 4 bases; bases with no gene match: 1. CDR3 length: 13 amino acids. The CDR3 loop reads CSVGQGSTDTQYF. The DNA for the CDR3 is TGCAGCGTTGGACAGGGCAGCACAGATACGCAGTATTTT.